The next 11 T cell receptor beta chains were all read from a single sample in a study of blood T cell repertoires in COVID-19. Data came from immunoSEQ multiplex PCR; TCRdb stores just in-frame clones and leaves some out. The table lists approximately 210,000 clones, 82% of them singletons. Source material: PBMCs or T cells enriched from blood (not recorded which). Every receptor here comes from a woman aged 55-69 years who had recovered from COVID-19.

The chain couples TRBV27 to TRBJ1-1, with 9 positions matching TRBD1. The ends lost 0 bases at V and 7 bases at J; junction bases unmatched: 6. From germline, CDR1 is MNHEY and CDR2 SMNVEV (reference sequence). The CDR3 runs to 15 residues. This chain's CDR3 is CASSLSTGQGFEAFF. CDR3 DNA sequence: TGTGCCAGCAGTTTATCGACGGGACAGGGATTTGAAGCTTTCTTT.

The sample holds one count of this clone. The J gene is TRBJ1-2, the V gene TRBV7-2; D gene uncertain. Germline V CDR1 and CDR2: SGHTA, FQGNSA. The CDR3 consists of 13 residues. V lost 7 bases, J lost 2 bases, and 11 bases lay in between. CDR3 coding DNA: TGTGCCAGCACCCCGGCGGCAAACTATGGCTACACCTTC. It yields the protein CASTPAANYGYTF.

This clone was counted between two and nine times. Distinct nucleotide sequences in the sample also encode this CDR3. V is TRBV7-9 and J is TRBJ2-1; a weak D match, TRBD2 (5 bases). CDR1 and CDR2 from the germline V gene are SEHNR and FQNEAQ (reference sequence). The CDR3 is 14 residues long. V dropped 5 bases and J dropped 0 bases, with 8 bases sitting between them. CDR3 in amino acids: CASSLGSSYNEQFF. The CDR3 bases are TGTGCCAGCAGCCTGGGGAGCTCCTACAATGAGCAGTTCTTC. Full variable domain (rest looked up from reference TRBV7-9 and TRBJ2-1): DTGVSQNPRHKITKRGQNVTFRCDPISEHNRLYWYRQTLGQGPEFLTYFQNEAQLEKSRLLSDRFSAERPKGSFSTLEIQRTEQGDSAMYLCASSLGSSYNEQFFGPGTRLTVL.

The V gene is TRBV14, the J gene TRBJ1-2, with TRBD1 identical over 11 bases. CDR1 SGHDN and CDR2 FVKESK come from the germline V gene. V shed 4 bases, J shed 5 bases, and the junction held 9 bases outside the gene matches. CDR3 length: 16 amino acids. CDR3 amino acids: CASSPRTGGVGYGYTF. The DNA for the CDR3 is TGTGCCAGCAGCCCTAGGACAGGGGGCGTAGGATATGGCTACACCTTC.

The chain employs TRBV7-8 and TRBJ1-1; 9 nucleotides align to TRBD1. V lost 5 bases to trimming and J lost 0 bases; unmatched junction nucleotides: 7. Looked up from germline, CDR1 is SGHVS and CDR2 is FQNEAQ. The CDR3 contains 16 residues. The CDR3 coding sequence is TGTGCCAGCAGCCCGGTAACAGGGGGCGTGAACACTGAAGCTTTCTTT. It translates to CASSPVTGGVNTEAFF.

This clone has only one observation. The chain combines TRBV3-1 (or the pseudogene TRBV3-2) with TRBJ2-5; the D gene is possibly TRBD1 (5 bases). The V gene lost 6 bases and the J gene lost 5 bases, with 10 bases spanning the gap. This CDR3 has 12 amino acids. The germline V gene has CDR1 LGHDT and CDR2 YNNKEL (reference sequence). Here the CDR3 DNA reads TGTGCCAGCAGTAGGACAATGGAGACCCAGTACTTC. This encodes CASSRTMETQYF.

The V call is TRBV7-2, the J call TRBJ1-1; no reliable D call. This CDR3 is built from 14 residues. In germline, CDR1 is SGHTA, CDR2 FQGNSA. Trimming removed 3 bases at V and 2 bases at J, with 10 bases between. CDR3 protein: CASSFRGDNTEAFF. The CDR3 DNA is TGTGCCAGCAGCTTTAGAGGTGATAACACTGAAGCTTTCTTT.

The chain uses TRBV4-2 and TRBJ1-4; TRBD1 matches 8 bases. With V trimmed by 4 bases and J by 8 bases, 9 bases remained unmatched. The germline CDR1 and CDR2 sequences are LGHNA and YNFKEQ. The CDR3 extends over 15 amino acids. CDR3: CASSRSTGAVEKLFF. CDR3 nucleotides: TGTGCCAGCAGCCGATCGACAGGGGCGGTAGAAAAACTGTTTTTT.

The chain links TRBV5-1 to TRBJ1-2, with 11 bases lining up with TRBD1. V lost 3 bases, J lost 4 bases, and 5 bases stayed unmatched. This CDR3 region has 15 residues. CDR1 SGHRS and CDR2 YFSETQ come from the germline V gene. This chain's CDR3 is CASSSMGQGGYGYTF. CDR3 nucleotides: TGCGCCAGCAGCTCGATGGGACAGGGGGGCTATGGCTACACCTTC. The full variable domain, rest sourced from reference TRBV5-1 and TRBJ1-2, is KAGVTQTPRYLIKTRGQQVTLSCSPISGHRSVSWYQQTPGQGLQFLFEYFSETQRNKGNFPGRFSGRQFSNSRSEMNVSTLELGDSALYLCASSSMGQGGYGYTFGSGTRLTVV.

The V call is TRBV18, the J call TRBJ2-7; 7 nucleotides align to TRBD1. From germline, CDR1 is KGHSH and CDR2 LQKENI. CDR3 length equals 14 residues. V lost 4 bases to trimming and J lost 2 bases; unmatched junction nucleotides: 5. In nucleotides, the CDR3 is TGTGCCAGCTCACGAGGACAGGTTACCTACGAGCAGTACTTC. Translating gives CASSRGQVTYEQYF.

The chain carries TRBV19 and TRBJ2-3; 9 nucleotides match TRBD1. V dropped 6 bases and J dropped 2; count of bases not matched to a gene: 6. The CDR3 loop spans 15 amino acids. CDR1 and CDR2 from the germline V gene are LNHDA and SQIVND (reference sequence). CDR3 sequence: CASSRQGDFTDTQYF. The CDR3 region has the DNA TGTGCCAGTAGCCGACAGGGGGACTTCACAGATACGCAGTATTTT.